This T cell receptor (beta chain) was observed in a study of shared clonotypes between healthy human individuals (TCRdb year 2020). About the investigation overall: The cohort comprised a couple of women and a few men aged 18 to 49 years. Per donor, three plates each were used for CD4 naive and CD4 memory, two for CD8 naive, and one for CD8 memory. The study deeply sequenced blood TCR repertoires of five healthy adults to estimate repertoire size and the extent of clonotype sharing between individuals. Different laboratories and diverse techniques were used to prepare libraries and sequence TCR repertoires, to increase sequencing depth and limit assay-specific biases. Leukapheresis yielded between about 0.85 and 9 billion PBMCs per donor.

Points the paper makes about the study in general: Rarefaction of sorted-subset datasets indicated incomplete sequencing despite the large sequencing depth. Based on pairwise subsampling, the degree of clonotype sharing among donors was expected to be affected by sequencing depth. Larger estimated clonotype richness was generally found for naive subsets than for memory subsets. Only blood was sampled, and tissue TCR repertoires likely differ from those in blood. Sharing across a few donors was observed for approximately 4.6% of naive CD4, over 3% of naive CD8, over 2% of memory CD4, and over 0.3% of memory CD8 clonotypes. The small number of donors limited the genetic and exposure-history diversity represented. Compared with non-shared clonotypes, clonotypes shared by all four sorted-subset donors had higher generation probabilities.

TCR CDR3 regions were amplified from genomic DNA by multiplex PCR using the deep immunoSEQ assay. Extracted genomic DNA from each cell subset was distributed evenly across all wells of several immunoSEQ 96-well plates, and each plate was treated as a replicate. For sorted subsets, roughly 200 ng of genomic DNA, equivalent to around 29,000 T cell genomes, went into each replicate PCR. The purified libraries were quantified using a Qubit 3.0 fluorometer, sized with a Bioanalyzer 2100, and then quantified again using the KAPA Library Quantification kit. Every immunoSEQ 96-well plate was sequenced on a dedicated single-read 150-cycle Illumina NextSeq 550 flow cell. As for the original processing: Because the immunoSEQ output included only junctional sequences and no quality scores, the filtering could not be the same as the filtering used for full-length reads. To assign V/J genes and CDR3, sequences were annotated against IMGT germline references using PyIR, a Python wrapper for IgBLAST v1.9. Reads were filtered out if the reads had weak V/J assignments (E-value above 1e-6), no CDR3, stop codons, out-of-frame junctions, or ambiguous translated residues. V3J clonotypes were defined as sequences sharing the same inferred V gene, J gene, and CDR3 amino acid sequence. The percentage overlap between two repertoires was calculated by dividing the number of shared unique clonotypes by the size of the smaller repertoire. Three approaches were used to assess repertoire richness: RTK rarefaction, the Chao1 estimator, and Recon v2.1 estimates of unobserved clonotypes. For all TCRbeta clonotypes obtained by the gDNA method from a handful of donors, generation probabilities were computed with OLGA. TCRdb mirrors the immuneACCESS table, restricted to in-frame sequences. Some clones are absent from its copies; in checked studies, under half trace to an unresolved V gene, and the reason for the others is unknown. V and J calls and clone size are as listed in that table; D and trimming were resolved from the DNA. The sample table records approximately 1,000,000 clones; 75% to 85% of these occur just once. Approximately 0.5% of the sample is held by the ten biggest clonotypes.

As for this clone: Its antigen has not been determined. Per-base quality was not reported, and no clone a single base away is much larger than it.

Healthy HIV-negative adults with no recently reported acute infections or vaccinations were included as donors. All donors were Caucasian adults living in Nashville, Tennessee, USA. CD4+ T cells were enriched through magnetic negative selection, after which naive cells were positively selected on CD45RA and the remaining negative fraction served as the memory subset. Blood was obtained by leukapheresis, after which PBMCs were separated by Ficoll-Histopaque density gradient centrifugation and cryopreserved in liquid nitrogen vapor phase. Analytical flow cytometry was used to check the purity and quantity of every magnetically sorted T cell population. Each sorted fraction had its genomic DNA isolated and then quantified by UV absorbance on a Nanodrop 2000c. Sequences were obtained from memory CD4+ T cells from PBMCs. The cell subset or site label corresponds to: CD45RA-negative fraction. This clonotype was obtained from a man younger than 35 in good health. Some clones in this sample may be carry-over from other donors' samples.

The DNA reads TGTGCCAGCAGCTTCCCGGGACTAGCGGGAGTTGATGAGCAGTTCTTC. Its translation reads: CASSFPGLAGVDEQFF. In this chain, TRBV5-4 is recombined with TRBJ2-1, with TRBD2 identical over 14 junction bases. CDR3 length: 16 amino acids, cysteine to phenylalanine. Just CDR3 DNA is preserved here, 48 bases in frame from base 1. CDR1 and CDR2 are drawn from the germline V gene (reference sequence): SGHNT, YYREEE. The germline V end is reduced by 2 bases and the J end by 8 bases; junction bases left unmatched: 6. The entire variable domain, with the stretches around the CDR3 drawn from the reference TRBV5-4 and TRBJ2-1 proteins, is ETGVTQSPTHLIKTRGQQVTLRCSSQSGHNTVSWYQQALGQGPQFIFQYYREEENGRGNFPPRFSGLQFPNYSSELNVNALELDDSALYLCASSFPGLAGVDEQFFGPGTRLTVL.